The source of this TCR beta chain is a study of T cell responses to AZD1222 COVID-19 vaccine. Background on the study: Second-dose recipients at about 4 or about 12 weeks were treated as one pooled group.

Study results and caveats: Two AZD1222 doses significantly raised spike-specific TCR breadth and depth over controls. Clonal diversity was possibly underestimated; the donors were predominantly white British and more often female.

About this clone itself: Its target is unknown.

Data came from immunoSEQ multiplex PCR; TCRdb stores just in-frame clones and leaves some out. The table includes 150,000 to 200,000 clones, around 90% detected once. This CDR3 spans 13 amino acids. The germline V and J ends were trimmed by 2 bases and 4 bases, with 9 bases remaining between them. Germline V gene sequence: CDR1 MNHEY, CDR2 SMNVEV (reference sequence). The sample consisted of peripheral blood, taken on day 0 of AZD1222 vaccination. The receptor was isolated from an adult in good health. The genes are TRBV27 and TRBJ2-7; no clear D gene. DNA of the CDR3: TGTGCCAGCAGTTTAACCCCCCCATACGAGCAGTACTTC. Translation gives CASSLTPPYEQYF.